These 7 T cell receptor beta chains came from one sample sequenced in a study of breast tumors, draining lymph nodes, adjacent tissues. TCRdb re-called the multiplex PCR reads with MiXCR, one entry per CDR3 protein. The repertoire holds 85,000 to 130,000 distinct CDR3 sequences, with roughly 33% as singletons. Breast cancer patients provided tissue from their axillary draining lymph nodes. The specimen sequenced was axillary lymph node tissue. The origin of the receptors is a female donor with breast cancer. Some clones in this sample may be carry-over from other donors' samples.

At least ten counts were recorded for this clonotype. With a much larger clone just one base away, this may be a read error. The chain couples TRBV20-1 to TRBJ2-5; D might be TRBD2 (6 bases). From germline, CDR1 is DFQATT and CDR2 SNEGSKA (reference sequence). The CDR3 loop spans 12 amino acids. The CDR3 loop reads CSASLARETPYF. In nucleotides, the CDR3 is TGCAGTGCTAGCCTAGCGAGGGAGACCCCGTACTTC.

This clonotype was picked up a small number of times. The chain carries TRBV30 and TRBJ1-5, with a tentative D call TRBD1 (5 bases). V dropped 2 bases and J dropped 2 bases, with 16 bases sitting between them. CDR1 and CDR2 from the germline V gene are GTSNPN and SVGIG (reference sequence). The CDR3 extends over 16 amino acids. DNA for the CDR3: TGTGCCTGGAGTTCCCTGGGGCTGAGGGGCAATCAGCCCCAGCATTTT. Its translation: CAWSSLGLRGNQPQHF.

This clonotype was recorded at least ten times. The CDR3 protein is CASSPRDKYGYTF. In DNA form, the CDR3 reads TGTGCCAGCAGCCCCAGGGACAAATATGGCTACACCTTC. The rearrangement joins TRBV5-5 to TRBJ1-2, with D possibly TRBD1 on 6 matching bases. The V and J ends lost 4 bases and 5 bases respectively, with 12 bases between them. Germline CDR1 reads SGHKS; CDR2 reads YYEKEE (reference sequence). The CDR3 runs 13 residues.

This clonotype was seen repeatedly, ten times or more. The chain carries TRBV5-1 and TRBJ2-3, with D uncertain. Between the trimmed V and J ends, which lost 3 bases and 6 bases, there was a span of 14 bases. Germline V gene lookup returns CDR1 SGHRS and CDR2 YFSETQ. The CDR3 has 14 amino acids. The CDR3 bases are TGCGCCAGCAGCTGGGTTTGGGATCCCGATACGCAGTATTTT. Residues: CASSWVWDPDTQYF.

The chain joins TRBV7-8 to TRBJ2-7; 12 positions agree with TRBD2. Per germline, CDR1 SGHVS and CDR2 FQNEAQ. This CDR3 region has 15 residues. Trimming removed 3 bases from V and 4 bases from J; junction bases left unmatched: 4. The CDR3 reads CASSLGLAGKYEQYF. DNA of the CDR3: TGTGCCAGCAGCTTGGGACTAGCGGGCAAGTACGAGCAGTACTTC.

This clonotype was recorded many times. This rearrangement joins TRBV5-1 to TRBJ1-6; maybe TRBD1 (6 bases). V was clipped by 4 bases and J by 5 bases, with 13 bases between them. This CDR3 contains 15 residues. CDR1 is SGHRS, CDR2 YFSETQ, per germline. The CDR3 region has the DNA TGCGCCAGCAGCCCAGGCCGGACAGATAATTCACCCCTCCACTTT. Translation gives CASSPGRTDNSPLHF.

This clonotype was seen more than once but under ten times. The chain uses TRBV28 and TRBJ2-4; TRBD1 matches 9 bases. Losses at the gene ends were 5 bases for V and 6 bases for J; bases not matched to a gene: 8. This CDR3 is built from 15 residues. CDR1 is MDHEN, CDR2 SYDVKM, per germline. The CDR3 spells CASSTPGTGLNIQYF. The CDR3 DNA is TGTGCCAGCAGTACCCCGGGGACAGGGTTAAACATTCAGTACTTC.